The rows below give T cell receptor beta chains drawn from one sample of a study of response to subunit inactivated influenza vaccine. Each CDR3 protein is one row after TCRdb ran MiXCR on the RT-PCR reads. The table shows more than 450,000 distinct CDR3 sequences, with about an eighth occurring only once. Sequencing used PBMCs from blood, obtained on the day of vaccination. The origin of the receptors is a man aged 50 or older who received an inactivated influenza vaccine. The CDR3 runs from the conserved cysteine through the conserved F or W. The D gene is left open where the match is weak. For some rows the clone size is stated as once, few or many, or as a class when expanded; others skip it.

TRBJ2-2	TRBV6-2/TRBV6-3	many	.	CASSRRTESNTGELFF	TGTGCCAGCAGTCGGCGAACAGAGTCGAACACCGGGGAGCTGTTTTTT
TRBJ2-1	TRBV4-2	few	.	CASSQDVTRDNEQFF	TGTGCCAGCAGCCAAGATGTCACTCGTGACAATGAGCAGTTCTTC
TRBJ2-7	TRBV12-3/TRBV12-4	.	.	CASSFHPRMEQYF	TGTGCCAGCAGTTTTCACCCTAGGATGGAGCAGTACTTC
TRBJ2-1	TRBV2	few	TRBD2	CASSVLAGNNEQFF	TGTGCCAGCAGTGTACTAGCGGGGAACAATGAGCAGTTCTTC
TRBJ2-3	TRBV29-1	many	.	CSVDRQGSSDTQYF	TGCAGCGTTGACCGCCAGGGGTCTTCAGATACGCAGTATTTT
TRBJ2-3	TRBV29-1	many	.	CSVSSGSTDTQYF	TGCAGCGTCTCAAGCGGGAGCACAGATACGCAGTATTTT
TRBJ2-7	TRBV24-1	.	.	CATRWSRGDYEQYF	TGTGCCACCAGGTGGTCGCGCGGGGACTACGAGCAGTACTTC
TRBJ2-7	TRBV20-1	.	TRBD2	CSARELAGVYEQYF	TGCAGTGCTAGAGAACTAGCGGGAGTTTACGAGCAGTACTTC
TRBJ2-2	TRBV5-1	many	.	CASSVQGSNTGELFF	TGCGCCAGCAGCGTCCAGGGTTCTAACACCGGGGAGCTGTTTTTT
TRBJ2-7	TRBV15	few	TRBD1	CATSYSGGYEQYF	TGTGCCACCAGCTACTCAGGGGGCTACGAGCAGTACTTC
TRBJ2-1	TRBV28	.	.	CASCRMGSYNEQFF	TGTGCCAGCTGCAGGATGGGCTCCTACAATGAGCAGTTCTTC
TRBJ2-7	TRBV24-1	few	TRBD1	CATRTPGQGAGEQYF	TGTGCCACCAGGACCCCGGGACAGGGGGCGGGCGAGCAGTACTTC
TRBJ2-3	TRBV7-9	.	TRBD1	CASSPGDRGQRTDTQYF	TGTGCCAGCAGCCCAGGGGACAGGGGACAGAGAACAGATACGCAGTATTTT
TRBJ2-2	TRBV20-1	few	TRBD1	CSADGTGGFTGELFF	TGCAGTGCAGACGGGACAGGGGGATTCACCGGGGAGCTGTTTTTT
TRBJ2-1	TRBV9	many	TRBD2	CASSVDLGLALNEQFF	TGTGCCAGCAGCGTAGATTTGGGACTAGCTCTTAATGAGCAGTTCTTC
TRBJ2-5	TRBV20-1	few	.	CSAPKAGLQETQYF	TGCAGTGCCCCGAAGGCGGGGCTACAAGAGACCCAGTACTTC
TRBJ2-7	TRBV6-5	.	TRBD2	CASSYLGLAGGRHYEQYF	TGTGCCAGCAGTTACCTCGGACTAGCGGGAGGCCGGCACTACGAGCAGTACTTC
TRBJ1-1	TRBV4-2	few	TRBD1	CASSPTQGGTEAFF	TGTGCCAGCAGCCCTACTCAGGGGGGGACTGAAGCTTTCTTT
TRBJ2-7	TRBV14	few	TRBD2	CASSKRLAPRSSYEQYF	TGTGCCAGCAGCAAAAGACTAGCTCCCAGGAGCTCCTACGAGCAGTACTTC
TRBJ1-1	TRBV12-3/TRBV12-4	.	.	CASSRPGVTEAFF	TGTGCCAGCAGTCGGCCAGGGGTGACTGAAGCTTTCTTT
TRBJ2-2	TRBV4-3	many	TRBD1	CASSQDLIQQGASGELFF	TGCGCCAGCAGCCAAGATCTAATACAACAGGGGGCTTCCGGGGAGCTGTTTTTT
TRBJ2-3	TRBV10-3	.	TRBD1	CAISQQGLTDTQYF	TGTGCCATCAGCCAACAGGGGCTCACAGATACGCAGTATTTT
TRBJ2-1	TRBV24-1	.	TRBD2	CATSDLGGGPYNEQFF	TGTGCCACCAGTGATTTAGGCGGGGGTCCCTACAATGAGCAGTTCTTC
TRBJ1-2	TRBV19	.	TRBD1	CASRGDSSREPNYGYTF	TGTGCCAGTAGGGGGGACAGTTCGCGGGAACCTAACTATGGCTACACCTTC
TRBJ1-2	TRBV15	.	TRBD1	CATRGDRGDYGYTF	TGTGCCACCAGGGGGGACAGGGGTGACTATGGCTACACCTTC
TRBJ1-4	TRBV20-1	.	.	CSARDRGDEGFF	TGCAGTGCTAGAGATCGAGGGGATGAGGGTTTTTTT
TRBJ2-5	TRBV4-2	few	TRBD2	CASSQVAGSIQETQYF	TGTGCCAGCAGCCAGGTAGCGGGGTCAATCCAGGAGACCCAGTACTTC
TRBJ2-3	TRBV4-2	.	TRBD1	CASATKDRGSDTQYF	TGTGCCAGCGCCACCAAGGACAGGGGGTCGGATACGCAGTATTTT
TRBJ2-2	TRBV5-1	.	.	CASSLDGGAYTGELFF	TGCGCCAGCAGCTTGGATGGGGGCGCCTACACCGGGGAGCTGTTTTTT
TRBJ2-7	TRBV4-3	few	.	CASSQGATYEQYF	TGCGCCAGCAGCCAAGGGGCAACCTACGAGCAGTACTTC
TRBJ2-6	TRBV7-2	many	.	CASSRMSGANVLTF	TGTGCCAGCAGCCGTATGAGTGGGGCCAACGTCCTGACTTTC
TRBJ2-3	TRBV15	.	TRBD2	CATSRDFPGSGGESTDTQYF	TGTGCCACCAGCAGAGATTTCCCTGGGAGCGGGGGCGAAAGCACAGATACGCAGTATTTT
TRBJ2-1	TRBV20-1	.	TRBD1	CSARGQLLYNEQFF	TGCAGTGCTAGGGGACAGCTCCTCTACAATGAGCAGTTCTTC
TRBJ2-7	TRBV29-1	few	.	CSVGTAFSYEQYF	TGCAGCGTCGGGACGGCCTTCTCCTACGAGCAGTACTTC
TRBJ2-5	TRBV7-2	few	.	CASSLGPGIETQYF	TGTGCCAGCAGCTTAGGTCCGGGGATAGAGACCCAGTACTTC
TRBJ1-1	TRBV7-2	few	.	CASSPGVGTVGFF	TGTGCCAGCAGCCCAGGTGTAGGAACGGTCGGTTTCTTT
TRBJ2-4	TRBV9	few	.	CASSVAPGRNIQYF	TGTGCCAGCAGCGTAGCCCCAGGGAGAAACATTCAGTACTTC
TRBJ1-1	TRBV14	.	.	CASSQMLERGTEAFF	TGTGCCAGCAGCCAAATGTTAGAAAGAGGGACTGAAGCTTTCTTT
TRBJ2-1	TRBV7-2	few	TRBD2	CASSLSLAGVYNEQFF	TGTGCCAGCAGCCTCAGTCTAGCGGGAGTCTACAATGAGCAGTTCTTC
TRBJ1-2	TRBV20-1	.	TRBD1	CSAGDRVGYGYTF	TGCAGTGCTGGGGACAGGGTGGGCTATGGCTACACCTTC
TRBJ2-5	TRBV20-1	few	.	CSANPGAEETQYF	TGCAGTGCTAACCCGGGAGCGGAAGAGACCCAGTACTTC
TRBJ2-1	TRBV4-3	few	.	CASSQDIPGKSSYNEQFF	TGCGCCAGCAGCCAAGATATCCCGGGCAAGAGCTCCTACAATGAGCAGTTCTTC
TRBJ1-5	TRBV5-1	few	.	CASSPGLSDQPQHF	TGCGCCAGCAGCCCCGGGCTCAGCGATCAGCCCCAGCATTTT
TRBJ2-1	TRBV28	few	TRBD2	CASSTRPSGVRNEQFF	TGTGCCAGCAGTACTAGGCCTAGCGGGGTCAGGAATGAGCAGTTCTTC
TRBJ2-3	TRBV10-3	.	.	CATGQTSTDTQYF	TGTGCCACAGGACAGACTAGCACAGATACGCAGTATTTT
TRBJ1-2	TRBV7-2	few	.	CASSTSGVQPGGYTF	TGTGCCAGCAGCACGAGCGGGGTTCAGCCGGGGGGCTACACCTTC
TRBJ2-2	TRBV12-3/TRBV12-4	.	TRBD1	CASSPYRGLSTGELFF	TGTGCCAGCAGCCCCTACAGGGGGTTGAGCACCGGGGAGCTGTTTTTT
TRBJ2-3	TRBV6-1	.	.	CATRNSERFTDTQYF	TGTGCCACCCGGAATTCGGAGCGGTTCACAGATACGCAGTATTTT
TRBJ1-2	TRBV12-3/TRBV12-4	many	.	CASSTDSYYGYTF	TGTGCCAGCAGTACAGACAGTTACTATGGCTACACCTTC
TRBJ2-5	TRBV6-5	few	.	CASSYGPPGRETQYF	TGTGCCAGCAGTTACGGCCCACCAGGGAGAGAGACCCAGTACTTC
TRBJ1-3	TRBV4-2	many	.	CASSQSLSDSGNTIYF	TGTGCCAGCAGCCAAAGTCTCAGCGACTCTGGAAACACCATATATTTT
TRBJ1-5	TRBV29-1	few	.	CSVVDGLNQPQHF	TGCAGCGTTGTGGACGGCCTCAATCAGCCCCAGCATTTT
TRBJ2-4	TRBV12-3/TRBV12-4	many	.	CASSLSRALAKNIQYF	TGTGCCAGCAGTTTAAGTCGGGCCCTAGCCAAAAACATTCAGTACTTC
TRBJ2-3	TRBV6-2/TRBV6-3	few	.	CASSRHLDTQYF	TGTGCCAGCAGTCGCCATTTGGATACGCAGTATTTT
TRBJ1-5	TRBV12-3/TRBV12-4	.	.	CASSLMAWDQPQHF	TGTGCCAGCAGTTTAATGGCTTGGGACCAGCCCCAGCATTTT
TRBJ1-3	TRBV4-1	.	TRBD1	CASRGTDSGNTIYF	TGCGCCAGCCGTGGGACAGACTCTGGAAACACCATATATTTT
TRBJ2-2	TRBV28	few	.	CASSSRWEPNTGELFF	TGTGCCAGCAGCTCCCGGTGGGAGCCGAACACCGGGGAGCTGTTTTTT
TRBJ2-1	TRBV12-3/TRBV12-4	few	TRBD2	CASSPRAGGSYNEQFF	TGTGCCAGCAGTCCGCGAGCGGGAGGTTCCTACAATGAGCAGTTCTTC